The TCR beta chain under discussion was sequenced for a study of early T cells in non-severe SARS-CoV-2 infection. Trimming stripped 7 bases from V and 0 bases from J, with 19 bases between. Germline CDR1 and CDR2: LNHDA and SQIVND (reference sequence). The CDR3 runs 17 residues. TCRdb re-derived calls from the 5' RACE reads in MiXCR, one entry per CDR3 protein. The sample shows about 69,000 distinct CDR3 sequences, about 4.6% of them seen only once. This clonotype was observed a handful of times. This receptor was taken from an adult who was a healthcare worker with PCR-confirmed SARS-CoV-2 infection or an uninfected control (not recorded which). The donor label of this sample is uncertain. The rearrangement joins TRBV19 to TRBJ1-5; weak D call: TRBD1 (5 bases). Sample: whole blood, taken at baseline. CDR3 sequence reads: CASTYRSGEGSNQPQHF. The CDR3 DNA reads as TGTGCCAGTACCTATAGGTCGGGGGAAGGTAGCAATCAGCCCCAGCATTTT.